A single sample gave rise to the 5 T cell receptor beta chains below, sequenced in a study of T-cell reconstitution after alpha-beta-depleted transplantation in children. TCRbeta library construction was performed incorporating unique molecular identifiers. TCRdb processed the PCR reads anew with MiXCR; each CDR3 protein has one entry. This table holds 600,000 to 700,000 distinct CDR3 sequences, around 17% found once. The source was PBMCs from the stem cell graft donor, collected from the stem cell graft. The receptors derive from a human donor who donated a stem cell graft to a child with acute myeloid leukemia.

This clonotype showed up many times. The chain uses TRBV29-1 and TRBJ1-1; D might be TRBD1 (6 bases). V was cut by 7 bases and J by 0 bases, with 18 bases left in between. Germline V gene data show CDR1 as SQVTM and CDR2 as ANQGSEA. The CDR3 is made up of 15 amino acids. The CDR3 loop reads CSALRGGGMNTEAFF. The CDR3 DNA reads TGCAGCGCGTTGAGGGGGGGAGGGATGAACACTGAAGCTTTCTTT. The whole variable domain, remainder taken from reference TRBV29-1 and TRBJ1-1, is SAVISQKPSRDICQRGTSLTIQCQVDSQVTMMFWYRQQPGQSLTLIATANQGSEATYESGFVIDKFPISRPNLTFSTLTVSNMSPEDSSIYLCSALRGGGMNTEAFFGQGTRLTVV.

This clonotype showed up many times. The chain links TRBV5-1 to TRBJ2-1, with TRBD1 matching 7 bases. This CDR3 has 15 residues. J lost 3 bases, V lost 3 bases, and 6 bases had no gene match. Germline V gene lookup returns CDR1 SGHRS and CDR2 YFSETQ. The CDR3 protein is CASSWTGEYYNEQFF. CDR3 in DNA: TGCGCCAGCAGCTGGACAGGCGAATACTACAATGAGCAGTTCTTC.

This clonotype has a handful of counts. This chain uses TRBV19 with TRBJ2-3, with TRBD1 matching 7 bases. The V gene end was trimmed by 11 bases and the J gene end by 5 bases; junction bases not matched to a gene: 10. The CDR3 totals 13 residues. Germline lookup yields CDR1 LNHDA and CDR2 SQIVND (reference sequence). For the CDR3, the DNA is TGTGCCTGCACGACAGGGCTCGGAGATACGCAGTATTTT. This gives the protein CACTTGLGDTQYF.

This clonotype was seen at least ten times. The chain is built from TRBV20-1 and TRBJ2-1; D may be TRBD2 (5 bases). Germline CDR1 and CDR2: DFQATT and SNEGSKA (reference sequence). Trimming took 6 bases from V and 7 from J, leaving 10 bases between them. CDR3 length equals 11 residues. The CDR3 nucleotides are TGCAGTGCCAGAACTAGTAATGAGCAGTTCTTC. It translates to CSARTSNEQFF.

The sample holds many counts of this clonotype. The V call is TRBV20-1, the J call TRBJ1-6; no clear D. Trimming cost V 2 bases and J 9 bases, with 11 bases left between them. Germline CDR1 is DFQATT and CDR2 is SNEGSKA (reference sequence). This CDR3 is built from 13 residues. The CDR3 spells CSARQPAGSPLHF. CDR3 nucleotides: TGCAGTGCTAGACAGCCAGCCGGTTCACCCCTCCACTTT.